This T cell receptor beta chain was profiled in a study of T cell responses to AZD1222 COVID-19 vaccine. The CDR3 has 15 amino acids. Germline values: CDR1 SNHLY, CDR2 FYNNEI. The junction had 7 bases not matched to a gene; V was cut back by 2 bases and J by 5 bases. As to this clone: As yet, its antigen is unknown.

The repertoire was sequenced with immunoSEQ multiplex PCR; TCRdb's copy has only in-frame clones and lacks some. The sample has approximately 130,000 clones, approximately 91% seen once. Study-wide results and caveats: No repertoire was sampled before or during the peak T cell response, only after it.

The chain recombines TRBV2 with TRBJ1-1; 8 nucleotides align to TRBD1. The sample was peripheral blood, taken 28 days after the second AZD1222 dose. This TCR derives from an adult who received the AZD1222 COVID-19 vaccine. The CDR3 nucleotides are TGTGCCAGCAGTGAACAGGGGGCGCTTTCGACTGAAGCTTTCTTT. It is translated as CASSEQGALSTEAFF.